A selection of T cell receptor beta chains follows, all from one sample in a study of regulatory T cells in long-lasting Graves disease. MiXCR, applied by TCRdb to the multiplex PCR reads, yields one record per CDR3 protein. Counted here are around 450,000 distinct CDR3 sequences, about 22% occurring once; the ten biggest clones make up roughly 7.1%. The sample consisted of peripheral blood mononuclear cells (PBMCs), taken when the disease was refractory, from a patient treated with antithyroid drugs. All receptors come from a female donor with Graves disease. Each CDR3 is given with its conserved first and last residue. Each record gives: D gene, J gene, V gene, clone size, CDR3 DNA, CDR3 protein. A D gene is named only where the DNA matches it firmly. Not all rows give a size; the values are once, few, many and, for expanded clones, a class.

. | TRBJ1-4 | TRBV7-2 | many | TGTGCCAGCAGCTTATTTCAAGAAGAAAAACTGTTTTTT | CASSLFQEEKLFF
TRBD1 | TRBJ1-1 | TRBV29-1 | many | TGCAGCGTTGACCGAGGAGACAGGGGCCTCTACACTGAAGCTTTCTTT | CSVDRGDRGLYTEAFF
. | TRBJ2-2 | TRBV2 | many | TGTGCCAGCAGCGCACAGGGTGCCGGGGAGCTGTTTTTT | CASSAQGAGELFF
. | TRBJ1-4 | TRBV30 | many | TGTGCCTGGATGCAGGGTGCAACTAATGAAAAACTGTTTTTT | CAWMQGATNEKLFF
TRBD1 | TRBJ1-2 | TRBV7-9 | few | TGTGCCAGCAGCGCCCTGGACAGGGACTATGGCTACACCTTC | CASSALDRDYGYTF
. | TRBJ2-5 | TRBV18 | once | TGTGCCAGCTCACCAATGGGTATCCAAGAGACCCAGTACTTC | CASSPMGIQETQYF
. | TRBJ1-1 | TRBV25-1 | few | TGTGCCAGCAGTGACGGTCCGGTCACTGAAGCTTTCTTT | CASSDGPVTEAFF
TRBD1 | TRBJ1-1 | TRBV5-4 | many | TGTGCCAGCAGCTTGGGGGACAGGCGAGTGAACACTGAAGCTTTCTTT | CASSLGDRRVNTEAFF
. | TRBJ1-4 | TRBV4-1 | . | TGCGCCAGCAGCCATGAAAGGTCCACTAATGAAAAACTGTTTTTT | CASSHERSTNEKLFF
. | TRBJ2-5 | TRBV28 | many | TGTGCCAGCAGCTCCCCAGAGACCCAGTACTTC | CASSSPETQYF
. | TRBJ2-1 | TRBV7-2 | . | TGTGCCAGCAGCTTAACTGGGGGGGCCCACAATGAGCAGTTCTTC | CASSLTGGAHNEQFF
TRBD1 | TRBJ1-5 | TRBV7-9 | few | TGTGCCAGCAGCCGTAGACAGGGAGATCAGCCCCAGCATTTT | CASSRRQGDQPQHF
TRBD1 | TRBJ1-1 | TRBV19 | . | TGTGCCAGTAGTGGGTCGCGTCAGGGGGAGGCTGAAGCTTTCTTT | CASSGSRQGEAEAFF
TRBD2 | TRBJ2-7 | TRBV11-2 | many | TGTGCCAGCAGCTCCATCAGCGGGAGCTACGAGCAGTACTTC | CASSSISGSYEQYF
. | TRBJ1-4 | TRBV20-1 | many | TGCAGTGCTAAGGGGACTAGTAATAATGAAAAACTGTTTTTT | CSAKGTSNNEKLFF
TRBD2 | TRBJ2-7 | TRBV6-2/TRBV6-3 | . | TGTGCCAGCAGTTATAGAGCGGGAGGGGCCTACGAGCAGTACTTC | CASSYRAGGAYEQYF
. | TRBJ2-7 | TRBV28 | . | TGTGCCAGCAGTCGGGTGAGCCCCTACGAGCAGTACTTC | CASSRVSPYEQYF
. | TRBJ1-2 | TRBV2 | many | TGTGCCAGCAGTGAAGTGGCAGTTGGCGGCTACACCTTC | CASSEVAVGGYTF
TRBD2 | TRBJ2-3 | TRBV7-2 | few | TGTGCCAGCAGCCCCGGACTAGACCGCACAGATACGCAGTATTTT | CASSPGLDRTDTQYF
TRBD1 | TRBJ1-5 | TRBV6-5 | . | TGTGCCAGCAGTTACCCGGGACAGGGGGCTTTGAATCAGCCCCAGCATTTT | CASSYPGQGALNQPQHF
. | TRBJ2-4 | TRBV5-1 | . | TGCGCCAGCAGCCCGAAGCGCACAGGAGACAAAAACATTCAGTACTTC | CASSPKRTGDKNIQYF
. | TRBJ1-1 | TRBV7-8 | . | TGTGCCAGCAGCTTAACAAGGGGCCCAAGGGGCACTGAAGCTTTCTTT | CASSLTRGPRGTEAFF
. | TRBJ2-5 | TRBV6-5 | few | TGTGCCAGCAGTTATGAGGGTTTACAAGAGACCCAGTACTTC | CASSYEGLQETQYF
. | TRBJ1-1 | TRBV5-1 | few | TGCGCCAGCAGCTTGGTACCCGATCTCTTAAACACTGAAGCTTTCTTT | CASSLVPDLLNTEAFF
TRBD2 | TRBJ2-2 | TRBV6-1 | many | TGTGCCAGCAGCTGGACTAGCGGGGGCACCGGGGAGCTGTTTTTT | CASSWTSGGTGELFF
. | TRBJ2-2 | TRBV7-9 | . | TGTGCCAGCAGCCGCGGGGGCGGGACGAACACCGGGGAGCTGTTTTTT | CASSRGGGTNTGELFF
. | TRBJ2-2 | TRBV11-2 | . | TGTGCCAGCAGCCCCCATCCTACCGGGGAGCTGTTTTTT | CASSPHPTGELFF
. | TRBJ2-3 | TRBV12-3/TRBV12-4 | few | TGTGCCAGCAGCCCACTATGGGGGGGCCATAAAGATACGCAGTATTTT | CASSPLWGGHKDTQYF
TRBD1 | TRBJ2-7 | TRBV30 | . | TGTGCCTGGGATACAGGGGGCGGCTACGAGCAGTACTTC | CAWDTGGGYEQYF
. | TRBJ1-3 | TRBV12-3/TRBV12-4 | . | TGTGCCAGCAGTCGGCGGCGGGGCGAGTCTTCTGGAAACACCATATATTTT | CASSRRRGESSGNTIYF
TRBD1 | TRBJ1-1 | TRBV9 | . | TGTGCCAGCAGCGTAACGACAGGGGTGAACACTGAAGCTTTCTTT | CASSVTTGVNTEAFF
TRBD1 | TRBJ2-5 | TRBV19 | . | TGTGCCAGTAGTTTTGGGACAGCAGTTGGAGAGACCCAGTACTTC | CASSFGTAVGETQYF
TRBD2 | TRBJ2-1 | TRBV7-9 | . | TGTGCCAGCAGCTTCCGACTAGCGGGAGAACATGAGCAGTTCTTC | CASSFRLAGEHEQFF
. | TRBJ1-2 | TRBV15 | many | TGTGCCACCAGCAGAGATAGGACAGCTGAGCATAGTGGCTACACCTTC | CATSRDRTAEHSGYTF
. | TRBJ2-7 | TRBV7-2 | . | TGTGCCAGCAGCCACTACGCTCAGGGCCACGAGCAGTACTTC | CASSHYAQGHEQYF
. | TRBJ1-2 | TRBV5-6 | . | TGTGCCAGCAGCTTGCTCGGCGGGGCTCTACTCTATGGCTACACCTTC | CASSLLGGALLYGYTF
. | TRBJ2-7 | TRBV28 | many | TGTGCCAGCAGTTCCGGGGGCGGGTACGAGCAGTACTTC | CASSSGGGYEQYF
. | TRBJ2-1 | TRBV28 | many | TGTGCCAGCAGGGAACAGACCGGGACCTACAATGAGCAGTTCTTC | CASREQTGTYNEQFF
TRBD2 | TRBJ2-7 | TRBV27 | many | TGTGCCAGCGGAAAGGGTGCGGGAGGGGCCTACGAGCAGTACTTC | CASGKGAGGAYEQYF
. | TRBJ2-7 | TRBV5-6 | few | TGTGCCAGCAGCTTGGAGCCAGTCGAGCAGTACTTC | CASSLEPVEQYF
TRBD1 | TRBJ1-5 | TRBV19 | . | TGTGCCAGTACGGCAGGGGGAAGTCAGCCCCAGCATTTT | CASTAGGSQPQHF
. | TRBJ2-1 | TRBV10-3 | . | TGTGCCATCAGTGCCGACCCTAGCCTAACCTACAATGAGCAGTTCTTC | CAISADPSLTYNEQFF
. | TRBJ1-5 | TRBV7-9 | . | TGTGCCAGCAGCTTAGAGGTCCAGCCCCAGCATTTT | CASSLEVQPQHF
. | TRBJ2-7 | TRBV28 | many | TGTGCCAGCAGTTTATTCAGCTACGAGCAGTACTTC | CASSLFSYEQYF
. | TRBJ1-1 | TRBV27 | few | TGTGCCAGCAGTTTAGGGGCGACAGGGAACACTGAAGCTTTCTTT | CASSLGATGNTEAFF
TRBD1 | TRBJ2-5 | TRBV7-9 | . | TGTGCCAGCAGCTCCGGGACAGGGGCCCTCCCGGACCAAGAGACCCAGTACTTC | CASSSGTGALPDQETQYF
. | TRBJ2-1 | TRBV20-1 | . | TGCAGTGCTATCCCATGGACCTCCTACAATGAGCAGTTCTTC | CSAIPWTSYNEQFF
. | TRBJ1-1 | TRBV6-5 | . | TGTGCCAGCAGTTACTCGCCGGTGAACACTGGAGCTTTCTTT | CASSYSPVNTGAFF
TRBD1 | TRBJ1-2 | TRBV10-3 | . | TGTGCCATCAGTGGGGACAGGACTGCAGGCTACACCTTC | CAISGDRTAGYTF
. | TRBJ1-5 | TRBV6-1 | many | TGTGCCAGCAGTGCCCCGCAGGGCCTTCAGCCCCAGCATTTT | CASSAPQGLQPQHF
. | TRBJ2-5 | TRBV24-1 | many | TGTGCCACCAGTGATGTCCAAGAGACCCAGTACTTC | CATSDVQETQYF